These 28 T cell receptor beta chains came from one sample sequenced in a study of beta chain features in type 1 diabetes. These receptors have no known antigen. Study-wide results and limits: Researchers report that Type 1 diabetes patients had moderately but significantly shorter TCRB CDR3s across all four CD4+ subsets.

The authors reverse transcribed all of the isolated RNA, so sequencing captured expressed TCRB transcripts. TCRdb's table, derived via immunoSEQ multiplex PCR, lists solely in-frame clones and lacks some. In the table there are about 99,000 clones, around 30% of which are singletons. Sequenced material: central memory CD4+ T cells from blood. Receptor source: a woman aged 18 to 35 with type 1 diabetes.

This clone was counted a few times. This chain links TRBV19 with TRBJ2-3; TRBD2 is a possible D gene (5 bases). The V and J ends lost 7 bases and 0 bases respectively, with 8 bases between them. The CDR3 loop spans 13 amino acids. Per the germline V gene, CDR1 is LNHDA and CDR2 is SQIVND (reference sequence). This CDR3 is CASKGSSTDTQYF. The CDR3 nucleotides are TGTGCCAGTAAAGGGAGCAGCACAGATACGCAGTATTTT.

On this clone: One junction end does not reproduce the germline sequence, and a read error may be involved. This sequence joins TRBV6-5 and TRBJ2-5; tentatively, D is TRBD2 (6 bases). The CDR3 sequence is 14 residues long. Germline V lookup: CDR1 MNHEY, CDR2 SVGAGI. The CDR3 DNA reads as TGTGCCGGCAGTTCCCAGACTAGTTGGGAGACCCAGTACTTC. Encoded protein: CAGSSQTSWETQYF.

The table lists this clone with a few counts. The chain joins TRBV28 to TRBJ2-6; 8 positions agree with TRBD1. Per the germline V gene, CDR1 is MDHEN and CDR2 is SYDVKM. This CDR3 has 17 amino acids. V lost 10 bases, J lost 1 base, and 12 bases stayed unmatched. CDR3 nucleotides: TGTGCCACCGAAACAGGGGGACTCCTGTCTGGGGCCAACGTCCTGACTTTC. Amino acids: CATETGGLLSGANVLTF.

This clone was recorded a few times. V gene TRBV7-3 combines with J gene TRBJ1-2, with a tentative D call TRBD1 (5 bases). With 3 bases removed from V and 2 bases from J, the gap between germline ends came to 10 bases. The CDR3 extends over 14 amino acids. Germline V lookup: CDR1 SGHTA, CDR2 FQGTGA. The CDR3 here is CASSLAGGNYGYTF. The CDR3 DNA reads as TGTGCCAGCAGCTTGGCCGGGGGGAACTATGGCTACACCTTC.

The rearrangement joins TRBV7-9 to TRBJ1-2, with 7 bases identical to TRBD1. The trim removed 7 bases at V and 11 bases at J, leaving 13 bases unmatched. This CDR3 contains 13 residues. The germline V gene has CDR1 SEHNR and CDR2 FQNEAQ (reference sequence). The CDR3, as DNA: TGTGCCAGCACCCAACTCGGGACAGAGGGGTACACCTTC. Its translation is CASTQLGTEGYTF. Variable domain in full (rest from reference TRBV7-9 and TRBJ1-2): DTGVSQNPRHKITKRGQNVTFRCDPISEHNRLYWYRQTLGQGPEFLTYFQNEAQLEKSRLLSDRFSAERPKGSFSTLEIQRTEQGDSAMYLCASTQLGTEGYTFGSGTRLTVV.

This chain uses TRBV25-1 with TRBJ2-7; 8 positions match TRBD2. Germline-derived CDR1 and CDR2 are MGHDK and SYGVNS. The CDR3 length is 13 residues. Losses at the gene ends were 5 bases for V and 6 bases for J; bases not matched to a gene: 6. The CDR3 here is CASSRSGSPEQYV. The CDR3 bases are TGTGCCAGCAGTCGAAGCGGGAGTCCCGAGCAGTACGTC.

J is TRBJ1-1 and V is TRBV7-2; D may be TRBD1 (6 bases). V was clipped by 5 bases and J by 1 base, with 14 bases between them. CDR3 length equals 15 residues. Germline CDR1 reads SGHTA; CDR2 reads FQGNSA. The CDR3 here is CASSQRAGANTEAFF. CDR3 DNA: TGTGCCAGCAGCCAACGGGCAGGGGCGAACACTGAAGCTTTCTTT.

The chain has TRBV5-1 and TRBJ2-3; the D gene is possibly TRBD2 (6 bases). Germline lookup yields CDR1 SGHRS and CDR2 YFSETQ. V lost 0 bases and J 4 bases, leaving 12 bases between the germline ends. This CDR3 comprises 15 residues. Here the CDR3 reads CASSLGSGGADTQYF. In nucleotides, the CDR3 is TGCGCCAGCAGCTTGGGTTCGGGCGGGGCAGATACGCAGTATTTT.

This clone has just a few counts. The chain links TRBV11-3 to TRBJ1-1; D unresolved. The germline V gene has CDR1 SGHNT and CDR2 YENEEA. V lost 5 bases, J lost 4 bases, and 11 bases lay in between. This CDR3 has 13 amino acids. CDR3 amino acids: CASSSKWSTEAFF. The DNA of the CDR3 is TGTGCCAGCAGCAGTAAATGGAGCACTGAAGCTTTCTTT. The complete variable domain, with remaining parts taken from reference TRBV11-3 and TRBJ1-1, reads EAGVVQSPRYKIIEKKQPVAFWCNPISGHNTLYWYLQNLGQGPELLIRYENEEAVDDSQLPKDRFSAERLKGVDSTLKIQPAELGDSAVYLCASSSKWSTEAFFGQGTRLTVV.

The chain is built from TRBV2 and TRBJ2-7; 10 bases match TRBD2. There are 13 residues in the CDR3. Germline CDR1 and CDR2: SNHLY and FYNNEI. V shed 8 bases, J shed 4 bases, and the junction held 5 bases outside the gene matches. DNA of the CDR3: TGTGCCAGCGGAGCGGGGGGGCGGTACGAGCAGTACTTC. This codes for CASGAGGRYEQYF.

This clone was found once. The chain employs TRBV2 and TRBJ2-2, with 10 bases that match TRBD1. Germline V gene data show CDR1 as SNHLY and CDR2 as FYNNEI. This CDR3 region has 14 residues. V lost 7 bases, J lost 5 bases, and 4 bases stayed unmatched. The CDR3 sequence is CASKGTGVTGELFF. The DNA of the CDR3 is TGTGCCAGCAAAGGGACAGGGGTAACCGGGGAGCTGTTTTTT.

This clone was seen more than once but under ten times. The chain couples TRBV5-1 to TRBJ2-5, with 7 bases matching TRBD1. The CDR3 runs to 14 residues. Per germline, CDR1 SGHRS and CDR2 YFSETQ. Trimming cost V 4 bases and J 1 base; bases outside gene matches: 4. The chain's CDR3 is CASSTGTAQETQYF. The CDR3, as DNA: TGCGCCAGCAGCACAGGGACAGCCCAAGAGACCCAGTACTTC.

J is TRBJ1-1 and V is TRBV5-1; D call uncertain. The length of the CDR3 is 14 residues. V shed 4 bases and J shed 8 bases, with 18 bases lying between them. Germline V lookup: CDR1 SGHRS, CDR2 YFSETQ. CDR3 residues: CASSPNAQVREAFF. CDR3 nucleotides: TGCGCCAGCAGCCCCAATGCGCAGGTTAGGGAAGCTTTCTTT.

This clone was seen a handful of times. The chain links TRBV5-6 to TRBJ1-5; a weak D match, TRBD1 (5 bases). The V gene lost 2 bases and the J gene lost 3 bases, with 9 bases spanning the gap. Germline lookup yields CDR1 SGHDT and CDR2 YYEEEE. This CDR3 is 14 amino acids long. The CDR3 bases are TGTGCCAGCAGCTTTAGGGGTTACAATCAGCCCCAGCATTTT. Translation: CASSFRGYNQPQHF.

This clone has only a few counts. This chain links TRBV29-1 with TRBJ2-5, with 7 bases that match TRBD1. Germline V gene data show CDR1 as SQVTM and CDR2 as ANQGSEA. With V trimmed by 2 bases and J by 6 bases, 12 bases remained unmatched. This CDR3 is built from 15 residues. Here the CDR3 DNA reads TGCAGCGTTGAATGGTCGACAGGGAGTATGAAGACCCAGTACTTC. It codes for CSVEWSTGSMKTQYF.

This clone has only a few counts. The chain links TRBV19 to TRBJ2-5; 7 bases map to TRBD2. This CDR3 spans 15 amino acids. Germline V CDR1 and CDR2: LNHDA, SQIVND (reference sequence). The ends lost 5 bases at V and 5 bases at J; junction bases unmatched: 11. This CDR3 is CASSRRGRAGETQYF. The DNA of the CDR3 is TGTGCCAGTAGTCGTCGTGGGAGGGCCGGGGAGACCCAGTACTTC.

This clone was picked up many times. The genes are TRBV29-1 and TRBJ2-4; a weak D match, TRBD2 (6 bases). V dropped 6 bases and J dropped 0 bases, with 12 bases sitting between them. This CDR3 is built from 14 residues. CDR1 and CDR2 from the germline V gene are SQVTM and ANQGSEA. The CDR3 region is CSVAGQLAKNIQYF. The CDR3 DNA reads TGCAGCGTGGCGGGGCAATTAGCCAAAAACATTCAGTACTTC.

The chain couples TRBV6-4 to TRBJ1-1; D may be TRBD1 (5 bases). Trimming cost V 8 bases and J 11 bases, with 30 bases left between them. The CDR3 extends over 16 amino acids. Looked up from germline, CDR1 is MRHNA and CDR2 is SNTAGT. CDR3 DNA: TGTGCCAGCGGTCGTATGTCAGGGTTGGAGGGACGTTTGGCTTTCTTT. This translates into CASGRMSGLEGRLAFF.

The chain joins TRBV5-1 to TRBJ2-5; 10 bases align to TRBD2. Germline lookup yields CDR1 SGHRS and CDR2 YFSETQ. The V gene end was trimmed by 4 bases and the J gene end by 0 bases; junction bases not matched to a gene: 9. The CDR3 is 17 residues long. DNA of the CDR3: TGCGCCAGCAGCCAGGGACTAGCGATCCAGTACCAAGAGACCCAGTACTTC. Amino acid sequence: CASSQGLAIQYQETQYF. Full variable domain (outside the CDR3, taken from reference TRBV5-1 and TRBJ2-5): KAGVTQTPRYLIKTRGQQVTLSCSPISGHRSVSWYQQTPGQGLQFLFEYFSETQRNKGNFPGRFSGRQFSNSRSEMNVSTLELGDSALYLCASSQGLAIQYQETQYFGPGTRLLVL.

This chain connects TRBV28 to TRBJ2-2, with unresolved D. Trimming left V 8 bases short and J 1 base short, with 8 bases between. Germline-derived CDR1 and CDR2 are MDHEN and SYDVKM. There are 13 residues in the CDR3. This chain's CDR3 is CASPNRNTGELFF. The CDR3 coding sequence is TGTGCCAGCCCAAACAGGAACACCGGGGAGCTGTTTTTT. Variable domain in full (rest from reference TRBV28 and TRBJ2-2): DVKVTQSSRYLVKRTGEKVFLECVQDMDHENMFWYRQDPGLGLRLIYFSYDVKMKEKGDIPEGYSVSREKKERFSLILESASTNQTSMYLCASPNRNTGELFFGEGSRLTVL.

In this sample, this clone turned up a few times. The V and J genes are TRBV7-2 and TRBJ1-5, with D unclear. V lost 1 base and J 10 bases, leaving 11 bases between the germline ends. CDR3 size: 13 residues. Germline V gene lookup returns CDR1 SGHTA and CDR2 FQGNSA. The chain's CDR3 is CASSLDFSGPQHF. The DNA of the CDR3 is TGTGCCAGCAGCTTAGATTTTTCGGGTCCCCAGCATTTT.

The chain has TRBV27 and TRBJ2-6; TRBD1 aligns across 7 bases. Germline lookup yields CDR1 MNHEY and CDR2 SMNVEV (reference sequence). The CDR3 runs 16 residues. V shed 2 bases, J shed 2 bases, and the junction held 3 bases outside the gene matches. The CDR3: CASSLLGQTGANVLTF. CDR3 bases: TGTGCCAGCAGTTTACTGGGACAGACTGGGGCCAACGTCCTGACTTTC.

This chain uses TRBV28 with TRBJ1-2, with 7 bases lining up with TRBD1. Germline V gene data show CDR1 as MDHEN and CDR2 as SYDVKM. V dropped 6 bases and J dropped 7; count of bases not matched to a gene: 11. The CDR3 is 14 amino acids. Here the CDR3 reads CASRNPTGLFGYTF. DNA for the CDR3: TGTGCCAGCAGGAACCCGACAGGGCTCTTTGGCTACACCTTC.

There are a few counts of this clone. J is TRBJ2-5 and V is TRBV7-9, with 7 bases aligning to TRBD2. The CDR3 is made up of 14 amino acids. The trim removed 5 bases at V and 1 base at J, leaving 4 bases unmatched. CDR1 is SEHNR, CDR2 FQNEAQ, per germline (reference sequence). CDR3 nucleotide sequence: TGTGCCAGCAGCCTACGGACTAGCCAAGAGACCCAGTACTTC. Amino acid sequence: CASSLRTSQETQYF.

The J gene is TRBJ1-2, the V gene TRBV30; TRBD1 matches 9 bases. The V segment lost 5 bases and the J segment 2 bases; nucleotides outside the gene matches: 0. This CDR3 comprises 12 residues. Germline V gives CDR1 GTSNPN, CDR2 SVGIG (reference sequence). The CDR3 DNA sequence: TGTGCCTGGGGGACAGGGAACTATGGCTACACCTTC. Amino acids: CAWGTGNYGYTF.

J is TRBJ2-5 and V is TRBV11-2; TRBD2 agrees at 12 bases. This CDR3 comprises 16 residues. Germline trimming cut 1 base from V and 5 bases from J; bases unmatched to any gene: 5. From germline, CDR1 is SGHAT and CDR2 FQNNGV. The CDR3 is CASSLARLAGVETQYF. The CDR3, as DNA: TGTGCCAGCAGCTTAGCCAGACTAGCGGGAGTGGAGACCCAGTACTTC.

The chain recombines TRBV7-6 with TRBJ2-1; 12 bases match TRBD2. This CDR3 is 17 amino acids long. With V trimmed by 1 base and J by 5 bases, 6 bases remained unmatched. The germline V gene has CDR1 SGHVS and CDR2 FNYEAQ. This CDR3 is CASSLGARLAGDNEQFF. For the CDR3, the DNA is TGTGCCAGCAGCTTAGGGGCTAGACTAGCGGGAGACAATGAGCAGTTCTTC. Full variable domain (remainder filled in from reference TRBV7-6 and TRBJ2-1): GAGVSQSPRYKVTKRGQDVALRCDPISGHVSLYWYRQALGQGPEFLTYFNYEAQQDKSGLPNDRFSAERPEGSISTLTIQRTEQRDSAMYRCASSLGARLAGDNEQFFGPGTRLTVL.

A remark on this clone: Other DNA sequences from this sample encode an identical CDR3 as well. The CDR3 spells CASSAGLAGGETQYF. CDR3 bases: TGTGCCAGCAGCGCTGGACTAGCGGGAGGGGAGACCCAGTACTTC. This rearrangement joins TRBV9 to TRBJ2-5; 15 nucleotides line up with TRBD2. Per germline, CDR1 SGDLS and CDR2 YYNGEE. This CDR3 spans 15 amino acids. With 3 bases clipped from V and 5 bases from J, the junction kept 2 bases outside the gene matches.